Below, 30 T cell receptor beta chains from the same sample are listed, as sequenced in a study of blood T cells in healthy people across ages. Sample-barcoded 5' priming and a J-beta primer mix drove a second PCR of 7 to 11 cycles. Via MiXCR, TCRdb re-called the 5' RACE reads, giving one row per CDR3 protein. The sample has 1.4 million to 1.5 million distinct CDR3 sequences; roughly 45% are singletons. The material sequenced was blood. Receptor source: a woman under 30 in good health.

This rearrangement joins TRBV3-1 to TRBJ2-2, with 7 bases aligning to TRBD1. The CDR3 runs 15 residues. Trimming at V came to 5 bases and at J to 1 base, leaving 4 bases not matched to a gene. The germline CDR1 and CDR2 sequences are LGHDT and YNNKEL (reference sequence). CDR3 amino acids: CASSVDRWNTGELFF. In DNA, the CDR3 is TGTGCCAGCAGCGTGGACAGGTGGAACACCGGGGAGCTGTTTTTT.

This clonotype has a count of ten or more. The V gene is TRBV10-3, the J gene TRBJ2-3, with TRBD2 matching over 9 bases. The CDR3 has 16 residues. V dropped 0 bases and J dropped 1; count of bases not matched to a gene: 2. Germline V gene lookup returns CDR1 ENHRY and CDR2 SYGVKD. The CDR3 nucleotides are TGTGCCATCAGTGAGTCGGAGCGGGGGGGCACAGATACGCAGTATTTT. It translates to CAISESERGGTDTQYF.

A few counts support this clonotype. The chain recombines TRBV5-1 with TRBJ1-5; a possible D gene is TRBD1 (6 bases). This CDR3 comprises 15 residues. Trimming took 2 bases from V and 3 from J, leaving 12 bases between them. Per germline, CDR1 SGHRS and CDR2 YFSETQ. As DNA, the CDR3 is TGCGCCAGCAGCTTAACAGGGCAATTCAATCAGCCCCAGCATTTT. Residues: CASSLTGQFNQPQHF.

This rearrangement joins TRBV4-1 to TRBJ2-1, with TRBD2 as a possible D gene (5 bases). The J call may be faulty, since TRBJ2-7 better matches the DNA end. Germline V gene sequence: CDR1 MGHRA, CDR2 YSYEKL. The CDR3 runs to 18 residues. The CDR3 DNA reads as TGCGCCAGCAGCCCCCCAGGAGGAAGCACCAGCTCCTACAATGAGCAGTACTTC. It yields the protein CASSPPGGSTSSYNEQYF.

V and J are TRBV20-1 and TRBJ2-5; TRBD1 aligns across 7 bases. V trimming: 3 bases; J trimming: 2 bases; junction bases outside the gene matches: 6. Germline assignment: CDR1 DFQATT and CDR2 SNEGSKA (reference sequence). There are 14 residues in the CDR3. The CDR3 bases are TGCAGTGCTAGCCTAAGACAGGGACAAGAGACCCAGTACTTC. Its protein product is CSASLRQGQETQYF.

The chain is built from TRBV10-3 and TRBJ1-3; D gene ambiguous. Germline loops: CDR1 ENHRY, CDR2 SYGVKD. Trimming left V 0 bases short and J 0 bases short, with 6 bases between. The CDR3 covers 15 residues. CDR3 loop: CAISESAGSGNTIYF. In DNA, the CDR3 is TGTGCCATCAGTGAGTCGGCGGGCTCTGGAAACACCATATATTTT.

The J gene is TRBJ2-7, the V gene TRBV14; 12 bases map to TRBD2. The CDR3 spans 15 residues. V shed 2 bases and J 4 bases; nucleotides not matched to a gene: 3. Germline values: CDR1 SGHDN, CDR2 FVKESK. The CDR3 nucleotides are TGTGCCAGCAGCCAACTCGGGACTAGCGGGTACGAGCAGTACTTC. This sequence encodes CASSQLGTSGYEQYF.

This rearrangement joins TRBV9 to TRBJ2-2; 8 bases align to TRBD1. The CDR3 contains 15 residues. The J segment lost 2 bases and the V segment lost 6 bases, leaving 6 bases of the junction unmatched. Germline CDR1 reads SGDLS; CDR2 reads YYNGEE. The CDR3, as DNA: TGTGCCAGCACCGCGGGACAGGCAAACACCGGGGAGCTGTTTTTT. Translation gives CASTAGQANTGELFF.

The chain is built from TRBV6-5 and TRBJ1-2; TRBD1 matches 8 bases. After removal of 4 bases from V and 2 bases from J, the junction contained 6 bases not matched to a gene. This CDR3 spans 15 amino acids. Germline assignment: CDR1 MNHEY and CDR2 SVGAGI. DNA for the CDR3: TGTGCCAGCAGTTCCCGGCGGACAGGGAACTATGGCTACACCTTC. Residues: CASSSRRTGNYGYTF.

This rearrangement joins TRBV2 to TRBJ2-1; D perhaps matches TRBD2 (6 bases). The CDR3 runs 15 residues. Germline CDR1 reads SNHLY; CDR2 reads FYNNEI. V shed 3 bases and J shed 3 bases, with 12 bases lying between them. The CDR3 loop reads CASSDPRGSYNEQFF. The CDR3 DNA sequence: TGTGCCAGCAGTGATCCCCGGGGGAGCTACAATGAGCAGTTCTTC.

The gene calls are TRBV5-1 and TRBJ2-1, with TRBD2 matching over 12 bases. Trimming cost V 0 bases and J 7 bases; bases outside gene matches: 8. Germline assignment: CDR1 SGHRS and CDR2 YFSETQ. This CDR3 has 17 residues. This chain's CDR3 is CASSLGPLAGGYNEQFF. As DNA, the CDR3 is TGCGCCAGCAGCTTGGGACCACTAGCGGGGGGATATAATGAGCAGTTCTTC.

This chain connects TRBV23-1 to TRBJ1-2; the D gene is possibly TRBD1 (5 bases). TRBV23-1 carries the ORF label, with uncertain function. V was shortened by 3 bases and J by 2 bases, with 10 bases between the two germline ends. This CDR3 is 14 amino acids long. DNA for the CDR3: TGCGCCAGCAGTCACGCCCGGGGGAACTATGGCTACACCTTC. Translation: CASSHARGNYGYTF.

This clonotype was counted between two and nine times. V is TRBV20-1 and J is TRBJ1-2; D gene unclear. The CDR3 extends over 14 amino acids. The V gene lost 3 bases and the J gene lost 2 bases, with 13 bases spanning the gap. CDR1 is DFQATT, CDR2 SNEGSKA, per germline (reference sequence). CDR3 nucleotides: TGCAGTGCTAGCCCCCAGTCAAGAAACTATGGCTACACCTTC. This gives the protein CSASPQSRNYGYTF.

This clonotype was picked up a small number of times. This sequence joins TRBV6-5 and TRBJ1-1; D perhaps matches TRBD1 (6 bases). The CDR3 is 13 residues long. V dropped 8 bases and J dropped 5 bases, with 15 bases sitting between them. CDR1 MNHEY and CDR2 SVGAGI come from the germline V gene. The CDR3 here is CASGVGAGTEAFF. The CDR3 DNA is TGTGCCAGCGGTGTGGGGGCTGGGACTGAAGCTTTCTTT.

The rearrangement uses TRBV10-3 and TRBJ1-6, with D perhaps TRBD1 (6 bases). V gave up 4 bases and J gave up 4 bases, with 14 bases separating them. The CDR3 length is 16 residues. The germline V gene encodes CDR1 ENHRY and CDR2 SYGVKD. The CDR3 DNA follows: TGTGCCATCAGTGGAAACAGGGAAATTTATAATTCACCCCTCCACTTT. It encodes CAISGNREIYNSPLHF.

This clonotype occurred a few times. This chain links TRBV7-6 with TRBJ2-4, with TRBD2 identical over 7 bases. With the DNA end fitting TRBJ2-7 better, the J assignment may be wrong. The CDR3 contains 14 residues. CDR1 is SGHVS and CDR2 is FNYEAQ in the germline V gene. In DNA form, the CDR3 reads TGTGCCAGCAGCCCCGTCAGGGAGGGTCGCGAGCAGTACTTC. It specifies CASSPVREGREQYF.

The chain joins TRBV12-3 or TRBV12-4 to TRBJ2-5; 12 bases agree with TRBD2. This CDR3 is built from 16 residues. Trimming removed 3 bases from V and 11 bases from J; junction bases left unmatched: 13. In DNA form, the CDR3 reads TGTGCCAGCAGTTTCGGGGGACTAGCGGGTTGGGATGAGCAGTACTTC. Amino acid sequence: CASSFGGLAGWDEQYF.

A word on this clonotype: A junction end diverges from the germline sequence, so it may reflect a read error. J is TRBJ1-2 and V is TRBV5-1, with 8 bases that match TRBD1. Germline V gene lookup returns CDR1 SGHRS and CDR2 YFSETQ. The CDR3 spans 14 residues. CDR3 DNA sequence: TGCGCCAGCAGCTGGGAGGACAGGGAATATGGCTACATCTTC. Translated: CASSWEDREYGYIF.

This chain uses TRBV5-1 with TRBJ2-1; TRBD2 aligns across 9 bases. V was clipped by 0 bases and J by 7 bases; unmatched bases: 5. Germline V lookup: CDR1 SGHRS, CDR2 YFSETQ. CDR3 size: 15 residues. As DNA, the CDR3 is TGCGCCAGCAGCTTGGAGCCTAGCGGGGTTAATGAGCAGTTCTTC. As protein: CASSLEPSGVNEQFF.

The chain carries TRBV6-1 and TRBJ1-6; D is perhaps TRBD1 (5 bases). The CDR3 contains 12 residues. Germline lookup yields CDR1 MNHNS and CDR2 SASEGT. Trimming cost V 8 bases and J 10 bases, with 12 bases left between them. The chain's CDR3 is CASRTLNSPLHF. CDR3 DNA sequence: TGTGCCAGCCGGACACTAAACTCACCCCTCCACTTT.

The chain joins TRBV2 to TRBJ1-2; D is unclear. Germline loops: CDR1 SNHLY, CDR2 FYNNEI. This CDR3 is built from 15 residues. The V end lost 11 bases, the J end lost 2 bases, and 21 bases lay between the germline ends. The CDR3 loop is CAGALAGTANYGYTF. The CDR3 DNA follows: TGTGCCGGAGCCTTAGCGGGAACAGCGAACTATGGCTACACCTTC.

This clonotype was observed a handful of times. V usage is TRBV2 and J usage is TRBJ2-5; possibly TRBD1 or TRBD2 for D (5 bases each). The J call may be wrong; the DNA end is better matched by TRBJ2-7. The germline V gene encodes CDR1 SNHLY and CDR2 FYNNEI. The length of the CDR3 is 13 residues. This CDR3 reads CASMGETVHEQYF. The CDR3 bases are TGTGCCAGCATGGGGGAGACAGTCCACGAGCAGTACTTC.

The count of this clonotype is one. This rearrangement joins TRBV12-3 or TRBV12-4 to TRBJ1-5, with D possibly being TRBD1 (6 bases). CDR3 length equals 14 residues. The V end was cut by 2 bases, the J end by 7 bases, with 12 bases between. The CDR3 DNA reads TGTGCCAGCAGTTTACGGGGGCGAGTGCAGCCCCAGCATTTT. Translation: CASSLRGRVQPQHF.

V usage is TRBV10-3 and J usage is TRBJ2-7; 12 bases align to TRBD2. This CDR3 comprises 14 residues. CDR1 ENHRY and CDR2 SYGVKD come from the germline V gene. V lost 4 bases, J lost 6 bases, and 4 bases stayed unmatched. The CDR3 DNA reads as TGTGCCATCAGTGTCGGACTAGCGGGGTCCGAGCAGTACTTC. Translating it yields CAISVGLAGSEQYF.

The chain joins TRBV20-1 to TRBJ2-7; D perhaps matches TRBD2 (6 bases). The V end lost 1 base, the J end lost 1 base, and 14 bases lay between the germline ends. This CDR3 comprises 15 residues. The germline CDR1 and CDR2 sequences are DFQATT and SNEGSKA (reference sequence). CDR3 DNA sequence: TGCAGTGCTAGAGTCCCCGGGACTCCATCCTACGAGCAGTACTTC. Translating it yields CSARVPGTPSYEQYF.

This clonotype has more than one count but fewer than ten. The rearrangement links TRBV5-4 to TRBJ2-7; D is ambiguous. The CDR3 has 14 amino acids. Germline assignment: CDR1 SGHNT and CDR2 YYREEE (reference sequence). Trimming left V 4 bases short and J 1 base short, with 12 bases between. CDR3 loop: CASSGGFQSYEQYF. The CDR3 region has the DNA TGTGCCAGCAGCGGTGGGTTCCAGTCCTACGAGCAGTACTTC.

The chain joins TRBV20-1 to TRBJ1-1, with D tentatively TRBD1 (5 bases). This CDR3 is built from 14 residues. The V end was cut by 0 bases, the J end by 4 bases, with 12 bases between. Germline lookup yields CDR1 DFQATT and CDR2 SNEGSKA (reference sequence). The CDR3 DNA reads as TGCAGTGCTAGAGATGGGTCGGGGGGCACTGAAGCTTTCTTT. Translation gives CSARDGSGGTEAFF.

V usage is TRBV28 and J usage is TRBJ2-3, with D perhaps assigned TRBD1 or TRBD2 (6 bases each). This CDR3 has 12 residues. Germline V gene sequence: CDR1 MDHEN, CDR2 SYDVKM. The V end lost 3 bases, the J end lost 11 bases, and 12 bases lay between the germline ends. CDR3 sequence (DNA): TGTGCCAGCAGTTTCTGGGGGCGGGAGCAGTATTTT. Translating it yields CASSFWGREQYF.

Regarding this clonotype: A much more abundant neighbour one base away suggests this may be a read error. The chain combines TRBV18 with TRBJ2-5; D remains unclear. The J call may be in error: the DNA end matches TRBJ2-1 better. The CDR3 loop spans 13 amino acids. Germline-derived CDR1 and CDR2 are KGHSH and LQKENI. The CDR3 DNA reads TGTGCCAGCTCAGGAGTTACACAAGAGACCCAGTTCTTC. Protein product: CASSGVTQETQFF.

The rearrangement uses TRBV6-1 and TRBJ2-4; no definite D call. Germline values: CDR1 MNHNS, CDR2 SASEGT. The CDR3 sequence is 15 residues long. V lost 0 bases and J lost 4, with 10 bases in between. The chain's CDR3 is CASSEARLVKNIQYF. CDR3 DNA: TGTGCCAGCAGTGAAGCGCGGCTAGTTAAAAACATTCAGTACTTC.